This T cell receptor beta chain was obtained from a study of CD8+ T cells in alopecia areata. Study-wide context: Tofacitinib exposure lasted 6 to 18 months, followed by 6 months off drug.

Study observations and caveats: Under tofacitinib, numerous expanded lesional clonotypes remained detectable in scalp and blood. Higher clonality was seen in lesional scalp than in normal scalp, especially in alopecia totalis/universalis.

The treatment: oral pan-JAK inhibitor, 5-10 mg twice daily. Samples from alopecia areata patients were lesional scalp punch biopsies and peripheral blood. Comment on this clone: Antigen specificity is unknown.

The V end lost 1 base, the J end lost 4 bases, and 11 bases lay between the germline ends. Per germline, CDR1 SNHLY and CDR2 FYNNEI. The CDR3 loop spans 15 amino acids. Reverse transcription of extracted RNA yielded cDNA, which provided the sequencing template. Sequenced by immunoSEQ multiplex PCR; TCRdb stores in-frame clones only, minus some. The sample lists 85,000 to 95,000 clones; about 70% were seen once. V usage is TRBV2 and J usage is TRBJ2-1, with a possible D match to TRBD2 (5 bases). The source material was CD8+ T cells sorted from blood, sampled at approximately week 42, from a patient treated with tofacitinib. The receptor was derived from a human donor with alopecia areata. In nucleotides, the CDR3 is TGTGCCAGCAGTGAAGTCCGACTACCATACAATGAGCAGTTCTTC. It yields the protein CASSEVRLPYNEQFF.